A selection of T cell receptor beta chains follows, all from one sample in a study of control samples from healthy donors and cancer patients. Libraries were prepared by immunoSEQ multiplex PCR; TCRdb keeps only in-frame clonotypes and omits some of them. The sample contains around 55,000 clones, approximately 85% of which appear only once. Specimen: blood. These receptors were collected from a man aged 50 to 59 in good health. Each CDR3 is given with its conserved first and last residue. Each record gives: clone size, D gene, J gene, V gene, CDR3 DNA, CDR3 protein. The D gene is left open where the match is weak. The listing skips clone size in some rows; elsewhere it reads once, few, many or a size class.

>few|TRBD2|TRBJ2-1|TRBV19
TGTGCCAGTAGTATAGGGACTAGCGGTTACAATGAGCAGTTCTTC
CASSIGTSGYNEQFF
>.|.|TRBJ2-7|TRBV6-2/TRBV6-3
TGTGCCAGCAGTAGGGGGGTAACCGAGCAGTACTTC
CASSRGVTEQYF
>.|.|TRBJ1-5|TRBV6-5
TGTGCCAGCATTATGGGACACCCTAATCAGCCCCAGCATTTT
CASIMGHPNQPQHF
>.|.|TRBJ1-5|TRBV6-5
TGTGCCAGCAGTACAGGGCCTCTGAGCAATCAGCCCCAGCATTTT
CASSTGPLSNQPQHF
>.|.|TRBJ1-1|TRBV27
TGTGCCAGCAGTTTGAGGGCCTTGCCGAACACTGAAGCTTTCTTT
CASSLRALPNTEAFF
>.|TRBD1|TRBJ2-5|TRBV3-1/TRBV3-2
TGTGCCAGCACCCCCGGGACAGGGGGCTGGGAGACCCAGTACTTC
CASTPGTGGWETQYF
>.|.|TRBJ1-4|TRBV12-5
TGTGCTAGTGGTTTGGTACTAGTAGAAGGGTTGAATGAAAAACTGTTTTTT
CASGLVLVEGLNEKLFF
>.|TRBD1|TRBJ1-2|TRBV28
TGTGCCAGCAGGACAGGGTTTATTGGCGGCTACACCTTC
CASRTGFIGGYTF
>.|TRBD2|TRBJ2-1|TRBV2
TGTGCCAGCAGTGAAGCCAGCGGGAGCCGCAATGAGCAGTTCTTC
CASSEASGSRNEQFF
>.|.|TRBJ1-1|TRBV12-3/TRBV12-4
TGTGCCAGCAGCTATATGTTGAACACTGAAGCTTTCTTT
CASSYMLNTEAFF
>.|.|TRBJ2-3|TRBV3-1/TRBV3-2
TGTGCCAGCAGCCACAGAGAACAGGCGGGCACAGATACGCAGTATTTT
CASSHREQAGTDTQYF
>.|TRBD2|TRBJ2-1|TRBV5-1
TGCGCCAGCAGCTTCGGGACTAGCGGATACAATGAGCAGTTCTTC
CASSFGTSGYNEQFF
>.|.|TRBJ2-3|TRBV5-4
TGTGCCAGCAGCTATCAAGGAGATACGCAGTATTTT
CASSYQGDTQYF
>.|TRBD1|TRBJ2-7|TRBV19
TGTGCCTCCGGGACAGGGGACGAGCAGTACTTC
CASGTGDEQYF
>.|.|TRBJ1-3|TRBV5-6
TGTGCCAGCAGCTTGGCTGGACAGATCTCTGGAAACACCATATATTTT
CASSLAGQISGNTIYF
>once|TRBD1|TRBJ1-4|TRBV28
TGTGCCAGCATTAATCAGGGGGCTAATGAAAAACTGTTTTTT
CASINQGANEKLFF
>.|.|TRBJ1-1|TRBV3-1/TRBV3-2
TGTGCCAGCAGCCCCGAACAGGGACAGAACACTGAAGCTTTCTTT
CASSPEQGQNTEAFF
>.|TRBD2|TRBJ2-6|TRBV13
TGTGCCAGCAGCTTAGGCCTCGCGGGGGGTAGCGTTTACTCTGGGGCCAACGTCCTGACTTTC
CASSLGLAGGSVYSGANVLTF
>.|.|TRBJ1-1|TRBV11-3
TGTGCCAGCAGCTTAGAGGTTGGCACTGAAGCTTTCTTT
CASSLEVGTEAFF
>.|.|TRBJ2-1|TRBV6-4
TGTGCCAGCAGTGACTCTTTTAGAAGGTCCTACAATGAGCAGTTCTTC
CASSDSFRRSYNEQFF
>.|.|TRBJ2-5|TRBV16
TGTGCCAGCAGCTGGGGCAGAACGCAAGAGACCCAGTACTTC
CASSWGRTQETQYF
>.|.|TRBJ1-5|TRBV6-2/TRBV6-3
TGTGCCAGCAGTTACGAGGCCCGCAACTCCTTTTCGGTGGGTCAGCCCCAGCATTTT
CASSYEARNSFSVGQPQHF
>once|.|TRBJ2-1|TRBV11-3
TGTGCCAGCAGCTTAGATACTGGGGGTTCCTACAATGAGCAGTTCTTC
CASSLDTGGSYNEQFF
>.|TRBD1|TRBJ2-5|TRBV11-2
TGTGCCAGCAGCTCCCCGGGACAGTACCCGTACCAAGAGACCCAGTACTTC
CASSSPGQYPYQETQYF
>.|.|TRBJ1-1|TRBV29-1
TGCAGCGCCGCCCCAAAGGGAAGCGGCAACACTGAAGCTTTCTTT
CSAAPKGSGNTEAFF
>.|.|TRBJ2-6|TRBV19
TGTGCCAGTAGTATGGGGGGCAGCGGGGCCAACGTCCTGACTTTC
CASSMGGSGANVLTF
>.|.|TRBJ2-7|TRBV28
TGTGCCAGCAGTAGCAACAGGGACGAGCAGTACTTC
CASSSNRDEQYF
>.|.|TRBJ2-5|TRBV6-6
TGTGCCAGCAGTTACAGGGCTTTTGGAGAGACCCAGTACTTC
CASSYRAFGETQYF
>.|.|TRBJ1-2|TRBV5-1
TGCGCCAGCAGTGGGGCAGGGATTAACTATGGCTACACCTTC
CASSGAGINYGYTF
>few|.|TRBJ2-7|TRBV6-6
TGTGCCAGCAGTTACTCGAACGGCGGTTACGAGCAGTACTTC
CASSYSNGGYEQYF
>.|.|TRBJ2-2|TRBV5-1
TGCGCCAGCGAACCTTCGACCGCTCGGGCCGGGGAGCTGTTTTTT
CASEPSTARAGELFF
>few|TRBD1|TRBJ2-2|TRBV4-1
TGCGCCAGCAGCCAAGATAGGAGCACAGGGGATAGCACCGGGGAGCTGTTTTTT
CASSQDRSTGDSTGELFF
>.|TRBD2|TRBJ2-1|TRBV5-6
TGTGCCAGCAGCGATAGCGGGGCGTACAATGAGCAGTTCTTC
CASSDSGAYNEQFF
>.|.|TRBJ1-5|TRBV28
TGTGCCAGCAGTTTTAGGGCAGCCGTTAGCAATCAGCCCCAGCATTTT
CASSFRAAVSNQPQHF
>.|.|TRBJ2-3|TRBV6-5
TGTGCCAGCAACCACGGGACAACCGGCACAGATACGCAGTATTTT
CASNHGTTGTDTQYF
>few|TRBD1|TRBJ1-5|TRBV30
TGTGCCTGGGGACAGGGAGGCAATCAGCCCCAGCATTTT
CAWGQGGNQPQHF
>.|.|TRBJ2-2|TRBV7-2
TGTGCCAGCAGCTTAGCGCTACGAAACACCGGGGAGCTGTTTTTT
CASSLALRNTGELFF
>.|.|TRBJ2-7|TRBV28
TGTGCCACCAGGGAGGCCTACGAGCAGTACTTC
CATREAYEQYF
>.|.|TRBJ2-7|TRBV4-2
TGTGCCAGCAGCCAAGATCTAAACAGCGGGTTCTACGAGCAGTACTTC
CASSQDLNSGFYEQYF
>.|.|TRBJ2-1|TRBV7-2
TGTGCCAGCAGTGGGGCGGGTTACTCCTACAATGAGCAGTTCTTC
CASSGAGYSYNEQFF
>once|.|TRBJ1-4|TRBV19
TGTGCCAGTGAGGACCCCGACGGCTGGGGGGTAAAACTGTTTTTT
CASEDPDGWGVKLFF
>.|.|TRBJ2-7|TRBV19
TGTGCCAGTAGTATAGAGGGCGGAGTAGCCGGGCACGAGCAGTACTTC
CASSIEGGVAGHEQYF
>.|.|TRBJ2-5|TRBV7-3
TGTGCCAGCAGCACCGTAAGCCAAGAGACCCAGTACTTC
CASSTVSQETQYF
>.|.|TRBJ1-1|TRBV10-3
TGTGCCATCACGATCAGGGAAGACACTGAAGCTTTCTTT
CAITIREDTEAFF